The entry that follows covers one TCR beta chain sequence. The specificity of this receptor is unknown. No per-base quality is available; no much larger clone lies one base away. The CDR3 measures 16 amino acids from cysteine to phenylalanine. The retained sequence is limited to the CDR3, 48 bases, with the frame set at the first base. V has 5 bases trimmed and J has 1 base trimmed; junction bases matching no gene number 5. The germline V gene yields SNHLY for CDR1 and FYNNEI for CDR2. The data belong to a study of T cell responses to AZD1222 COVID-19 vaccine listed by TCRdb under 2021. Turning to the overall study: AZD1222 recipients given second doses at about 4 weeks or at about 12 weeks were pooled, since spike-specific TCR depth and breadth were not found to differ between the two schedules. Trial participants were enrolled by age into 18-55, 56-69 and 70-plus year subgroups, with approximately 150, 30 and 60 TCR-sequenced participants respectively. A total of 230 to 250 trial participants underwent TCR sequencing, of whom about 200 had received two doses of AZD1222 and 26 had received two doses of the MenACWY control vaccine.

The time point label of this sample denotes: baseline before first vaccination. Vaccinee samples were obtained from the UK trials COV001 and COV002, which included a single-blind randomized controlled phase 2/3 trial of AZD1222 (ChAdOx1 nCoV-19) in healthy adults. For TCRbeta chain sequencing, PBMC samples from trial participants were taken at day 0 and at day 28 after the second dose. The CDR3 regions of human TCRbeta chains were subjected to immunosequencing. Per the authors' processing: Repertoire TCRs were matched against a reference library of SARS-CoV-2-specific TCRs generated with the MIRA antigen-specificity platform. Breadth was defined as the fraction of unique TCRs that were SARS-CoV-2-associated. Depth was defined as the fraction of total T cells that were SARS-CoV-2-associated. Using the MIRA data, each spike-specific TCR was mapped to the spike region that the TCR reacts to and placed in a CD4 or CD8 class. Log10-transformed breadth and depth values were compared by one-way ANOVA with Sidak's multiple comparisons tests. TCRdb took over this immuneACCESS table, retaining in-frame rearrangements with V and J assigned. Such tables are incomplete; in checked studies, under half of the missing clones stem from an unresolved V gene, and the remainder is unexplained. V and J calls and clone size come straight from that table; D and trimming were deduced from the DNA. In all, the sample holds approximately 89,000 clones, and roughly nine tenths of those were seen once. The ten largest clones represent roughly 5.4% of the sample.

The paper's findings and limits, for the study overall: No day 14 peak-response samples were available, so repertoires were characterized only after the peak T cell response. The 56-69-year group was small, and its depth increase did not reach significance, likely because of low power. Nearly half of unique spike-specific TCRs reportedly recognized epitopes outside regions mutated in the B.1.351 and B.1.1.7 variants. Vaccine-associated CD4 TCRs spanned the whole spike protein, with dominant responses in regions 160-218 and 743-854. A significant rise in spike-specific TCR breadth and depth was observed after two AZD1222 doses relative to day 0 and relative to MenACWY recipients. Conclusions about previously exposed vaccinees were limited because only 6 or 7 AZD1222 recipients were SARS-CoV-2 seropositive at baseline. Participants were mostly white British, with more females than males. The authors suggested clonal diversity may have been underestimated.

The source material was peripheral blood, sampled on day 0 of AZD1222 vaccination. Here the chain combines TRBV2 and TRBJ1-5, with 10 bases in between that match TRBD1. This sequence originates from an adult in good health. In nucleotides, the sequence is TGTGCCAGCAGTACGCGGACAGGGGGAAGCAATCAGCCCCAGCATTTT. This yields the protein CASSTRTGGSNQPQHF.